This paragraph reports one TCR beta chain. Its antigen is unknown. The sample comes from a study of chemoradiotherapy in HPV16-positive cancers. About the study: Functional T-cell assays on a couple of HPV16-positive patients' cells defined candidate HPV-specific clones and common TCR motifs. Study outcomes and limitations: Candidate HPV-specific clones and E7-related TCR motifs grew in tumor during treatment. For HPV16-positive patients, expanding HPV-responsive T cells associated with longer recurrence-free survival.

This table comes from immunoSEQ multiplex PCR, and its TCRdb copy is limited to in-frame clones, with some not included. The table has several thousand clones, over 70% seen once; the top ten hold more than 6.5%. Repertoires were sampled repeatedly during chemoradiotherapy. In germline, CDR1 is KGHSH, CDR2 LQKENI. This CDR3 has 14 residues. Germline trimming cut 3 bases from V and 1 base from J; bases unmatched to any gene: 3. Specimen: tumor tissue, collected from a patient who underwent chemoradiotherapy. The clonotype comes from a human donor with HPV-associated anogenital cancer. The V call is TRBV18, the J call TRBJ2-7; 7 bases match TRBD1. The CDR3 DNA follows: TGTGCCAGCTCACCTCCGGGACAGTCCTACGAGCAGTACTTC. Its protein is CASSPPGQSYEQYF.